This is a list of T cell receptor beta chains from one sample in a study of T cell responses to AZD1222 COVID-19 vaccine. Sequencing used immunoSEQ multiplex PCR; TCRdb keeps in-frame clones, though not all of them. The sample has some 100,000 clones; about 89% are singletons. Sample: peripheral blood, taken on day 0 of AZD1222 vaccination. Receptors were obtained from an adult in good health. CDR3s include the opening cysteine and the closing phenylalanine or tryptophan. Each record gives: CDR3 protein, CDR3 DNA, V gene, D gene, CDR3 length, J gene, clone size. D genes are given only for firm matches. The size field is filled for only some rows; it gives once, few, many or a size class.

cdr3_aa: CASSLSPGFYEQYF
cdr3_nt: TGTGCCAGCAGTTTATCTCCCGGATTCTACGAGCAGTACTTC
v_call: TRBV27
d_call: .
cdr3_length: 14
j_call: TRBJ2-7
clone_size: .

cdr3_aa: CAISDGSGGSKEQYF
cdr3_nt: TGTGCCATCAGTGATGGAAGCGGGGGGTCTAAGGAGCAGTACTTC
v_call: TRBV10-3
d_call: TRBD2
cdr3_length: 15
j_call: TRBJ2-7
clone_size: once

cdr3_aa: CASSSYHGYTF
cdr3_nt: TGTGCCAGCAGTTCTTACCATGGCTACACCTTC
v_call: TRBV6-6
d_call: .
cdr3_length: 11
j_call: TRBJ1-2
clone_size: .

cdr3_aa: CASTGTPLNIQYF
cdr3_nt: TGTGCCAGCACCGGGACGCCGCTAAACATTCAGTACTTC
v_call: TRBV12-3/TRBV12-4
d_call: .
cdr3_length: 13
j_call: TRBJ2-4
clone_size: .

cdr3_aa: CASSDGRTNTGELFF
cdr3_nt: TGTGCCAGCAGTGATGGTAGGACGAACACCGGGGAGCTGTTTTTT
v_call: TRBV6-1
d_call: .
cdr3_length: 15
j_call: TRBJ2-2
clone_size: .

cdr3_aa: CASSGDRNEKLFF
cdr3_nt: TGTGCCAGCAGTGGAGACAGGAATGAAAAACTGTTTTTT
v_call: TRBV2
d_call: .
cdr3_length: 13
j_call: TRBJ1-4
clone_size: .

cdr3_aa: CASSYSGQGGNQPQHF
cdr3_nt: TGTGCCAGTAGCTACTCCGGACAGGGAGGCAATCAGCCCCAGCATTTT
v_call: TRBV19
d_call: TRBD1
cdr3_length: 16
j_call: TRBJ1-5
clone_size: few

cdr3_aa: CASSPISGNTIYF
cdr3_nt: TGTGCCAGCAGTCCCATCTCTGGAAACACCATATATTTT
v_call: TRBV2
d_call: .
cdr3_length: 13
j_call: TRBJ1-3
clone_size: .

cdr3_aa: CASSPLAPRGQVNTEAFF
cdr3_nt: TGTGCCAGCAGCCCCTTGGCCCCAAGGGGGCAGGTGAACACTGAAGCTTTCTTT
v_call: TRBV21-1
d_call: .
cdr3_length: 18
j_call: TRBJ1-1
clone_size: .

cdr3_aa: CASSLSENTEAFF
cdr3_nt: TGTGCCAGCAGTCTGAGCGAGAACACTGAAGCTTTCTTT
v_call: TRBV6-5
d_call: .
cdr3_length: 13
j_call: TRBJ1-1
clone_size: .

cdr3_aa: CASSLSGEATEAFF
cdr3_nt: TGTGCCAGCAGCTTAAGTGGGGAGGCCACTGAAGCTTTCTTT
v_call: TRBV7-3
d_call: .
cdr3_length: 14
j_call: TRBJ1-1
clone_size: .

cdr3_aa: CASSLAVGWKYF
cdr3_nt: TGTGCCAGCAGTCTCGCGGTAGGGTGGAAGTACTTC
v_call: TRBV28
d_call: .
cdr3_length: 12
j_call: TRBJ2-7
clone_size: .

cdr3_aa: CASTPGRSYGYTF
cdr3_nt: TGTGCCAGCACTCCGGGACGCAGCTATGGCTACACCTTC
v_call: TRBV12-3/TRBV12-4
d_call: .
cdr3_length: 13
j_call: TRBJ1-2
clone_size: .

cdr3_aa: CASQRTVNTEAFF
cdr3_nt: TGTGCCAGCCAGAGAACGGTGAACACTGAAGCTTTCTTT
v_call: TRBV6-5
d_call: .
cdr3_length: 13
j_call: TRBJ1-1
clone_size: .

cdr3_aa: CASSVETGGNYGYTF
cdr3_nt: TGTGCCAGCAGTGTCGAGACAGGTGGAAACTATGGCTACACCTTC
v_call: TRBV6-4
d_call: .
cdr3_length: 15
j_call: TRBJ1-2
clone_size: .

cdr3_aa: CASSASQDRFYTDTQYF
cdr3_nt: TGTGCCAGCAGTGCCTCTCAGGACAGGTTTTACACAGATACGCAGTATTTT
v_call: TRBV6-1
d_call: TRBD1
cdr3_length: 17
j_call: TRBJ2-3
clone_size: .

cdr3_aa: CASSQEGWSAYEQYF
cdr3_nt: TGTGCCAGCAGCCAAGAGGGCTGGAGCGCCTACGAGCAGTACTTC
v_call: TRBV4-2
d_call: .
cdr3_length: 15
j_call: TRBJ2-7
clone_size: once

cdr3_aa: CATAPRPGEGAYNEQFF
cdr3_nt: TGTGCCACCGCCCCTCGTCCAGGTGAGGGGGCTTACAATGAGCAGTTCTTC
v_call: TRBV24-1
d_call: TRBD1
cdr3_length: 17
j_call: TRBJ2-1
clone_size: .

cdr3_aa: CASSHDLPGLAGGRDTQYF
cdr3_nt: TGTGCCAGCAGCCATGATTTACCGGGACTAGCGGGAGGAAGGGATACGCAGTATTTT
v_call: TRBV14
d_call: TRBD2
cdr3_length: 19
j_call: TRBJ2-3
clone_size: .

cdr3_aa: CASSAGTFSYEQYF
cdr3_nt: TGTGCCAGCAGTGCCGGGACATTCTCCTACGAGCAGTACTTC
v_call: TRBV27
d_call: .
cdr3_length: 14
j_call: TRBJ2-7
clone_size: .

cdr3_aa: CASSRMGLAGRDEQFF
cdr3_nt: TGTGCCAGCAGCCGTATGGGGCTAGCGGGAAGGGATGAGCAGTTCTTC
v_call: TRBV11-2
d_call: TRBD2
cdr3_length: 16
j_call: TRBJ2-1
clone_size: .

cdr3_aa: CASSQLGTAGAYGELFF
cdr3_nt: TGCGCCAGCAGCCAGCTCGGGACAGCCGGGGCCTACGGGGAGCTGTTTTTT
v_call: TRBV4-1
d_call: TRBD1
cdr3_length: 17
j_call: TRBJ2-2
clone_size: .

cdr3_aa: CASSAYRGPNEKLFF
cdr3_nt: TGTGCCAGTAGTGCTTACAGGGGACCTAATGAAAAACTGTTTTTT
v_call: TRBV19
d_call: TRBD1
cdr3_length: 15
j_call: TRBJ1-4
clone_size: few

cdr3_aa: CASSYSTSGAYEQYF
cdr3_nt: TGTGCCAGCAGTTACTCTACTAGCGGGGCGTACGAGCAGTACTTC
v_call: TRBV6-5
d_call: TRBD2
cdr3_length: 15
j_call: TRBJ2-7
clone_size: .

cdr3_aa: CASREDGGRYEQYF
cdr3_nt: TGTGCCAGTAGGGAGGACGGCGGGCGTTACGAGCAGTACTTC
v_call: TRBV19
d_call: .
cdr3_length: 14
j_call: TRBJ2-7
clone_size: .

cdr3_aa: CASTLEGEPYNEQFF
cdr3_nt: TGTGCCAGCACCCTAGAGGGGGAGCCCTACAATGAGCAGTTCTTC
v_call: TRBV7-9
d_call: .
cdr3_length: 15
j_call: TRBJ2-1
clone_size: .

cdr3_aa: CASSPDRDPPGEQYF
cdr3_nt: TGTGCCAGCAGCCCCGACAGGGACCCTCCTGGCGAGCAGTACTTC
v_call: TRBV7-3
d_call: TRBD1
cdr3_length: 15
j_call: TRBJ2-7
clone_size: .

cdr3_aa: CASRTLYNSPLHF
cdr3_nt: TGTGCCAGCAGGACCCTTTATAATTCACCCCTCCACTTT
v_call: TRBV25-1
d_call: .
cdr3_length: 13
j_call: TRBJ1-6
clone_size: .

cdr3_aa: CASSLGITTYGTQYF
cdr3_nt: TGTGCCAGCAGCTTAGGCATCACCACCTACGGGACCCAGTACTTC
v_call: TRBV7-6
d_call: .
cdr3_length: 15
j_call: TRBJ2-5
clone_size: .

cdr3_aa: CASSLPQGRLSSYEQYF
cdr3_nt: TGTGCCAGCAGCTTGCCGCAGGGGCGTTTGAGCTCCTACGAGCAGTACTTC
v_call: TRBV5-4
d_call: .
cdr3_length: 17
j_call: TRBJ2-7
clone_size: .

cdr3_aa: CASSLLADTDTQYF
cdr3_nt: TGTGCCAGCAGCTTATTAGCGGACACAGATACGCAGTATTTT
v_call: TRBV11-2
d_call: .
cdr3_length: 14
j_call: TRBJ2-3
clone_size: .

cdr3_aa: CASRKTPSDTSNQPQHF
cdr3_nt: TGCGCCAGCAGAAAGACCCCTTCGGACACTTCCAATCAGCCCCAGCATTTT
v_call: TRBV4-1
d_call: .
cdr3_length: 17
j_call: TRBJ1-5
clone_size: few

cdr3_aa: CASSWTERDTEAFF
cdr3_nt: TGTGCCAGCAGTTGGACGGAGCGGGACACTGAAGCTTTCTTT
v_call: TRBV2
d_call: .
cdr3_length: 14
j_call: TRBJ1-1
clone_size: .

cdr3_aa: CASSLDRVGNTIYF
cdr3_nt: TGTGCCAGCAGCTTGGACAGGGTTGGGAACACCATATATTTT
v_call: TRBV28
d_call: TRBD1
cdr3_length: 14
j_call: TRBJ1-3
clone_size: .

cdr3_aa: CASSLSGTKNSPLHF
cdr3_nt: TGCGCCAGCAGCCTTTCCGGGACAAAAAATTCACCCCTCCACTTT
v_call: TRBV5-1
d_call: .
cdr3_length: 15
j_call: TRBJ1-6
clone_size: few

cdr3_aa: CASSEGGGWYEQYF
cdr3_nt: TGTGCCAGCAGTGAAGGAGGGGGCTGGTACGAGCAGTACTTC
v_call: TRBV25-1
d_call: .
cdr3_length: 14
j_call: TRBJ2-7
clone_size: .

cdr3_aa: CASGASNAGNQPQHF
cdr3_nt: TGTGCCAGCGGGGCCTCGAATGCGGGCAATCAGCCCCAGCATTTT
v_call: TRBV6-5
d_call: .
cdr3_length: 15
j_call: TRBJ1-5
clone_size: .

cdr3_aa: CATRAGVNYGYTF
cdr3_nt: TGTGCCACCCGAGCGGGAGTTAACTATGGCTACACCTTC
v_call: TRBV19
d_call: .
cdr3_length: 13
j_call: TRBJ1-2
clone_size: .

cdr3_aa: CASSLRGRGNGYEQYF
cdr3_nt: TGTGCCAGTAGTCTCCGGGGGAGGGGAAATGGTTACGAGCAGTACTTC
v_call: TRBV19
d_call: TRBD2
cdr3_length: 16
j_call: TRBJ2-7
clone_size: .

cdr3_aa: CASSIAATNQPQHF
cdr3_nt: TGTGCCAGTAGTATAGCTGCTACGAATCAGCCCCAGCATTTT
v_call: TRBV19
d_call: .
cdr3_length: 14
j_call: TRBJ1-5
clone_size: once

cdr3_aa: CASSQRQGNTEAFF
cdr3_nt: TGTGCCAGTAGTCAGCGACAGGGGAACACTGAAGCTTTCTTT
v_call: TRBV19
d_call: TRBD1
cdr3_length: 14
j_call: TRBJ1-1
clone_size: .

cdr3_aa: CASSLGASNSPLHF
cdr3_nt: TGTGCCAGCAGCTTAGGGGCATCTAATTCACCCCTCCACTTT
v_call: TRBV7-8
d_call: .
cdr3_length: 14
j_call: TRBJ1-6
clone_size: once

cdr3_aa: CASSPSYPFARTYEQYF
cdr3_nt: TGCGCCAGCAGCCCCTCGTACCCCTTTGCACGAACTTACGAGCAGTACTTC
v_call: TRBV5-1
d_call: .
cdr3_length: 17
j_call: TRBJ2-7
clone_size: .

cdr3_aa: CASSTGTGPFEQYF
cdr3_nt: TGTGCCAGCAGCACCGGGACAGGGCCGTTCGAGCAGTACTTC
v_call: TRBV5-4
d_call: TRBD1
cdr3_length: 14
j_call: TRBJ2-7
clone_size: few

cdr3_aa: CASSAGTLGGTQYF
cdr3_nt: TGTGCCAGCAGTGCGGGGACTCTGGGGGGGACCCAGTACTTC
v_call: TRBV6-2/TRBV6-3
d_call: .
cdr3_length: 14
j_call: TRBJ2-5
clone_size: .

cdr3_aa: CASSLSLAGGNEQFF
cdr3_nt: TGTGCCAGCAGCCTATCTCTAGCGGGGGGGAATGAGCAGTTCTTC
v_call: TRBV3-1/TRBV3-2
d_call: TRBD2
cdr3_length: 15
j_call: TRBJ2-1
clone_size: .

cdr3_aa: CASSLGGGTGSSYNEQFF
cdr3_nt: TGTGCCAGCAGCTTAGGCGGGGGCACAGGGAGCTCCTACAATGAGCAGTTCTTC
v_call: TRBV7-8
d_call: .
cdr3_length: 18
j_call: TRBJ2-1
clone_size: .

cdr3_aa: CASSPLGKSSYNEQFF
cdr3_nt: TGTGCCAGCAGCCCCCTAGGAAAAAGCTCCTACAATGAGCAGTTCTTC
v_call: TRBV7-2
d_call: .
cdr3_length: 16
j_call: TRBJ2-1
clone_size: .

cdr3_aa: CASSLSGGTGELFF
cdr3_nt: TGTGCCAGCAGTCTGTCAGGGGGCACCGGGGAGCTGTTTTTT
v_call: TRBV27
d_call: TRBD1
cdr3_length: 14
j_call: TRBJ2-2
clone_size: .

cdr3_aa: CSVEGWGMNTGELFF
cdr3_nt: TGCAGCGTTGAGGGTTGGGGGATGAACACCGGGGAGCTGTTTTTT
v_call: TRBV29-1
d_call: .
cdr3_length: 15
j_call: TRBJ2-2
clone_size: few

cdr3_aa: CASSLEHTGELFF
cdr3_nt: TGTGCCAGCAGCCTGGAGCACACCGGGGAGCTGTTTTTT
v_call: TRBV7-9
d_call: .
cdr3_length: 13
j_call: TRBJ2-2
clone_size: once

cdr3_aa: CASTAVWGDTQYF
cdr3_nt: TGCGCCAGCACAGCGGTGTGGGGAGATACGCAGTATTTT
v_call: TRBV5-1
d_call: .
cdr3_length: 13
j_call: TRBJ2-3
clone_size: once

cdr3_aa: CSVVVYDREAFF
cdr3_nt: TGCAGCGTTGTGGTGTATGACCGTGAAGCTTTCTTT
v_call: TRBV29-1
d_call: .
cdr3_length: 12
j_call: TRBJ1-1
clone_size: .

cdr3_aa: CASSFSMPGRGLRQGGNYGYTF
cdr3_nt: TGTGCCAGCAGTTTTAGCATGCCTGGCAGGGGCCTGCGACAGGGGGGTAACTATGGCTACACCTTC
v_call: TRBV27
d_call: TRBD1
cdr3_length: 22
j_call: TRBJ1-2
clone_size: once

cdr3_aa: CASGYYNSPLHF
cdr3_nt: TGTGCCAGCGGATATTATAATTCACCCCTCCACTTT
v_call: TRBV27
d_call: .
cdr3_length: 12
j_call: TRBJ1-6
clone_size: few

cdr3_aa: CSVERGRGASDTQYF
cdr3_nt: TGCAGCGTTGAAAGGGGCAGGGGCGCATCAGATACGCAGTATTTT
v_call: TRBV29-1
d_call: .
cdr3_length: 15
j_call: TRBJ2-3
clone_size: .

cdr3_aa: CASSVPGAYEQYF
cdr3_nt: TGTGCCAGCAGTGTCCCGGGAGCCTACGAGCAGTACTTC
v_call: TRBV28
d_call: .
cdr3_length: 13
j_call: TRBJ2-7
clone_size: .